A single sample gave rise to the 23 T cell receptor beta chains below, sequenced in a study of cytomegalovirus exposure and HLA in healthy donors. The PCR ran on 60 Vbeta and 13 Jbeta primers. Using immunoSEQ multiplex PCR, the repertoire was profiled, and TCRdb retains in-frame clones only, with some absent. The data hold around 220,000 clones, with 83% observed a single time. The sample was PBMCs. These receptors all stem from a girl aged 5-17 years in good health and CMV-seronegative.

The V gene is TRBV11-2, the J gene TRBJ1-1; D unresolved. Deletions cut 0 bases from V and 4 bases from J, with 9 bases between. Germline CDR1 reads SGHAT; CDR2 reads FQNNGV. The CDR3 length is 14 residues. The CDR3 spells CASSLDSAGTEAFF. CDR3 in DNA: TGTGCCAGCAGCTTAGATAGCGCGGGCACTGAAGCTTTCTTT.

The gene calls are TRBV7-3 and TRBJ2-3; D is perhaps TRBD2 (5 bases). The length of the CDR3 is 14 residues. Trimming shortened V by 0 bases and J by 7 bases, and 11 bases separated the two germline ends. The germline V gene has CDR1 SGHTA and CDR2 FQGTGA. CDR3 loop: CASSLTGSGNTQYF. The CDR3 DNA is TGTGCCAGCAGCTTAACGGGGAGTGGGAATACGCAGTATTTT.

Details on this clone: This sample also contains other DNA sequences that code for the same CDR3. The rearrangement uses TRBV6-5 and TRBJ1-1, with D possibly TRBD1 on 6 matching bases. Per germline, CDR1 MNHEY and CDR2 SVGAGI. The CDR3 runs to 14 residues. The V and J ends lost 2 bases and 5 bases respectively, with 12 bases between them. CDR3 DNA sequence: TGTGCCAGCAGTTACGAGGGGGAGAGTACTGAAGCTTTCTTT. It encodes CASSYEGESTEAFF.

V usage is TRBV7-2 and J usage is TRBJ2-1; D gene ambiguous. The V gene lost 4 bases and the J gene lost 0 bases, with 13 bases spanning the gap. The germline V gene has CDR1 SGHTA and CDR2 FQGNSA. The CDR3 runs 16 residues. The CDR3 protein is CASSSSSRLSYNEQFF. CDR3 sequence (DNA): TGTGCCAGCAGCTCGTCGTCCCGACTCTCCTACAATGAGCAGTTCTTC.

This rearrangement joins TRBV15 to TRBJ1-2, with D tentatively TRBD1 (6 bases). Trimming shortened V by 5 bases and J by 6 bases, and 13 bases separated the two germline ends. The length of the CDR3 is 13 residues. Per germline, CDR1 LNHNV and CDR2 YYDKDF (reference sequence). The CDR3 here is CATSARSGDGYTF. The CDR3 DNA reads TGTGCCACCAGCGCACGCTCAGGGGATGGCTACACCTTC.

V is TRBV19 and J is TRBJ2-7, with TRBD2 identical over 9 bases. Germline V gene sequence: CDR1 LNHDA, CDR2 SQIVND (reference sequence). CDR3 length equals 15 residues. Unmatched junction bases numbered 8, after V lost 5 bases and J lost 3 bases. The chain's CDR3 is CASSPSGRSNYEQYF. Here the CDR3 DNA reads TGTGCCAGTAGTCCCAGCGGGAGGTCCAACTACGAGCAGTACTTC.

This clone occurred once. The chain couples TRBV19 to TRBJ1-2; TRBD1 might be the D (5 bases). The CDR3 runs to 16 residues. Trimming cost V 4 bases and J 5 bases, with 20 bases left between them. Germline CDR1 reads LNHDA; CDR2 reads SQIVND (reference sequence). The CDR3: CASSTRQSEWVYGYTF. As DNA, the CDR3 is TGTGCCAGTAGTACGAGACAGAGCGAGTGGGTTTATGGCTACACCTTC.

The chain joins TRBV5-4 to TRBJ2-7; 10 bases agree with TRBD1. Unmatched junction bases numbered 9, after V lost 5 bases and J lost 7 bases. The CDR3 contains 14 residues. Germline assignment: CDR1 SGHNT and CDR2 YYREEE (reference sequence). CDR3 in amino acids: CASRPGQGVEEQYF. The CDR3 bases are TGTGCCAGCAGACCTGGACAGGGGGTTGAGGAGCAGTACTTC.

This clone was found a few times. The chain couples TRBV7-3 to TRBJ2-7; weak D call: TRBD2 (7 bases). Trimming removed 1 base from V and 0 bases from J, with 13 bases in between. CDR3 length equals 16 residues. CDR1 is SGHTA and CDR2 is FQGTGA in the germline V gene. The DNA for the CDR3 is TGTGCCAGCAGCTTAAAGGGGGGGCCTGACTCCTACGAGCAGTACTTC. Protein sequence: CASSLKGGPDSYEQYF.

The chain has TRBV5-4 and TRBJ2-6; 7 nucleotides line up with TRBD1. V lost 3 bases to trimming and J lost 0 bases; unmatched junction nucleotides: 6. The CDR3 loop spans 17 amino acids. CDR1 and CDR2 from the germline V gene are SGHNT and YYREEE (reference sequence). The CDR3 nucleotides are TGTGCCAGCAGCTGGGGGACAGCAAGCTCTGGGGCCAACGTCCTGACTTTC. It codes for CASSWGTASSGANVLTF.

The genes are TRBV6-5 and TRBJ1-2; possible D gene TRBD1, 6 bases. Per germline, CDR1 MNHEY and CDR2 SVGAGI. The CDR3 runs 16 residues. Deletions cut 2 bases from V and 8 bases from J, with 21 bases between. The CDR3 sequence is CASSYGQGPTVRGYTF. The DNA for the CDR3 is TGTGCCAGCAGTTACGGGCAGGGGCCGACGGTTCGCGGCTACACCTTC.

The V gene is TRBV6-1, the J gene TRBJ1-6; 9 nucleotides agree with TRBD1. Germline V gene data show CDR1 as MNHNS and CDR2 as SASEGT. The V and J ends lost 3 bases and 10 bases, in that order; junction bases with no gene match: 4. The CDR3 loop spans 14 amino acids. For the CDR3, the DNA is TGTGCCAGCAGTGACTTTGGACAGGGGTCACCCCTCCACTTT. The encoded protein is CASSDFGQGSPLHF.

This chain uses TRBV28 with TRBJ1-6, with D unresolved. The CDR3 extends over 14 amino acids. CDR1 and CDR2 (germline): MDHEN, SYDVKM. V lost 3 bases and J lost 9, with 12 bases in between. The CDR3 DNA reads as TGTGCCAGCAGTTTGACGGGATCGGGTTCACCCCTCCACTTT. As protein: CASSLTGSGSPLHF.

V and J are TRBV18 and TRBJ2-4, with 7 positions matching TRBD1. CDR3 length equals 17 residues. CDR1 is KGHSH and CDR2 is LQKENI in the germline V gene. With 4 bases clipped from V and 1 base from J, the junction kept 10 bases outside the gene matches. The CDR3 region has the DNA TGTGCCAGCTCACGCAGGACAGGTCAGGACGCCAAAAACATTCAGTACTTC. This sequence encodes CASSRRTGQDAKNIQYF.

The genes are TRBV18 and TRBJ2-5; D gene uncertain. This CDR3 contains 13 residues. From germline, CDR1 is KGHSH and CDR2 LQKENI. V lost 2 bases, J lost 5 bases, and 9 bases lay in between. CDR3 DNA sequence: TGTGCCAGCTCACCAAAGTGGCGGGAGACCCAGTACTTC. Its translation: CASSPKWRETQYF.

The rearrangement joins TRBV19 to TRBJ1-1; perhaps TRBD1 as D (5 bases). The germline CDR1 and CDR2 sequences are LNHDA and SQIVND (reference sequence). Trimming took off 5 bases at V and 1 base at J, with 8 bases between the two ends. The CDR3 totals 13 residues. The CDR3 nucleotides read TGTGCCAGTAGTGTCGGACAGAACACTGAAGCTTTCTTT. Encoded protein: CASSVGQNTEAFF.

The CDR3 bases are TGTGCCAGCATGGGAGCGGGGTTACCCAAAAACATTCAGTACTTC. This encodes CASMGAGLPKNIQYF. The V gene is TRBV4-2, the J gene TRBJ2-4, with 7 bases lining up with TRBD2. The CDR3 loop spans 15 amino acids. Germline CDR1 is LGHNA and CDR2 is YNFKEQ. The ends lost 7 bases at V and 2 bases at J; junction bases unmatched: 8.

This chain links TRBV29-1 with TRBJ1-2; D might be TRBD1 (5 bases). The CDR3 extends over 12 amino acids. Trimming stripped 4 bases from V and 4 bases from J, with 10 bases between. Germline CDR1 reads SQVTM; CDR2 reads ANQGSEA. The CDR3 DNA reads TGCAGCGTTGTGCGGGGGAGCTATGGCTACACCTTC. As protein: CSVVRGSYGYTF. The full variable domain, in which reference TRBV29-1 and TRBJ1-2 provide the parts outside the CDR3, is SAVISQKPSRDICQRGTSLTIQCQVDSQVTMMFWYRQQPGQSLTLIATANQGSEATYESGFVIDKFPISRPNLTFSTLTVSNMSPEDSSIYLCSVVRGSYGYTFGSGTRLTVV.

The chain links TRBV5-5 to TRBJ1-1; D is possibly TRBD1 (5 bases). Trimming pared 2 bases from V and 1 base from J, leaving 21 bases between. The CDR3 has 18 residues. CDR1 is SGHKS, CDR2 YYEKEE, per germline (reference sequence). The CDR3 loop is CASSLLTDTSRGNTEAFF. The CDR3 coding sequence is TGTGCCAGCAGCTTATTGACAGACACCTCTAGAGGGAACACTGAAGCTTTCTTT. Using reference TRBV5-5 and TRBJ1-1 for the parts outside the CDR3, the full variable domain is DAGVTQSPTHLIKTRGQQVTLRCSPISGHKSVSWYQQVLGQGPQFIFQYYEKEERGRGNFPDRFSARQFPNYSSELNVNALLLGDSALYLCASSLLTDTSRGNTEAFFGQGTRLTVV.

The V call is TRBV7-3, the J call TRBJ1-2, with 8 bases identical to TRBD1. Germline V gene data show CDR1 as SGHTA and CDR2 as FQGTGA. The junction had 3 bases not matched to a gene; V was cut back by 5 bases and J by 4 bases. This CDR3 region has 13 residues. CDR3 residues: CASSPGQGYGYTF. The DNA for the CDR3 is TGTGCCAGCAGCCCCGGACAGGGCTATGGCTACACCTTC.

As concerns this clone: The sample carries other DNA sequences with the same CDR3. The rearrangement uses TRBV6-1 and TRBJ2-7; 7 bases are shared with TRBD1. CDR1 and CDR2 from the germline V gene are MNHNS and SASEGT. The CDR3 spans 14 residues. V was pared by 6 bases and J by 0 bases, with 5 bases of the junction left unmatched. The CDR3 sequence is CASSARTGSYEQYF. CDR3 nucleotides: TGTGCCAGCAGCGCACGGACAGGCTCCTACGAGCAGTACTTC.

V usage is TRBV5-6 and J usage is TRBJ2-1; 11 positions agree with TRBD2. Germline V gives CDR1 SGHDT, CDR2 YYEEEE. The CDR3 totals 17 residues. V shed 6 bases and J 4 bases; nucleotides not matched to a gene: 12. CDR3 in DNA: TGTGCCAGCACTAAGGGTTTAGCGGGAGGGTTGTACAATGAGCAGTTCTTC. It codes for CASTKGLAGGLYNEQFF. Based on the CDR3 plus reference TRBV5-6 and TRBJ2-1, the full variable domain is DAGVTQSPTHLIKTRGQQVTLRCSPKSGHDTVSWYQQALGQGPQFIFQYYEEEERQRGNFPDRFSGHQFPNYSSELNVNALLLGDSALYLCASTKGLAGGLYNEQFFGPGTRLTVL.

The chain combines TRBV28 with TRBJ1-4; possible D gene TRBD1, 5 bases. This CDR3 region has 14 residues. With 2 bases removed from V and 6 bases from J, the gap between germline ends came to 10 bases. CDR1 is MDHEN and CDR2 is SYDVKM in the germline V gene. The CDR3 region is CASSLLDSHEKLFF. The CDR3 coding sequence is TGTGCCAGCAGTTTACTCGACAGTCATGAAAAACTGTTTTTT. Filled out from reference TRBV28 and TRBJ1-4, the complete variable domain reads DVKVTQSSRYLVKRTGEKVFLECVQDMDHENMFWYRQDPGLGLRLIYFSYDVKMKEKGDIPEGYSVSREKKERFSLILESASTNQTSMYLCASSLLDSHEKLFFGSGTQLSVL.